Listed here is a single TCR beta chain. This clone's antigen is unknown. Qualities for individual bases were not recorded, and no much larger clone is one base off. The immunoSEQ Assay, a bias-controlled multiplex PCR, was used to amplify TCRbeta CDR3 regions from genomic DNA. The authors' analysis ran thus. The number of nucleated cells in each sample was estimated by amplification of reference gene primers within the assay. Sequence reads were collapsed and filtered to measure the absolute abundance of every unique TCRbeta CDR3 rearrangement. Productive Simpson clonality was computed per sample as the square root of Simpson's diversity index over productive rearrangements. This is the immuneACCESS table as TCRdb keeps it, with only in-frame sequences that have V and J called. A part of the clones is gone; compared with another copy, unresolved V genes explain less than half, and the rest is unexplained. Clone size and V and J calls were adopted from that table, with D and trimming inferred from the DNA. In this sample the table shows 95,000 to 150,000 clones, 70% to 80% of which occur a single time. Of the sample, about 40% falls within the top ten clones.

These data originate in a study of blood T cell repertoires in COVID-19 (dated by TCRdb to between 2020 and 2021). Concerning the study at large: Samples covering the acute and convalescent phases of COVID-19 were provided by collaborators in the United States, Italy and Spain. The prospective study material was composed of cDNA or gDNA derived from T cells, B-cell-depleted T cells, or PBMCs. Subjects who had been exposed to COVID-19, were actively infected with it, or had recovered from it provided the deeply sampled blood TCRbeta repertoires that made up the dataset. The repertoires were released in a freely available public database intended as a resource for research on the immune response to SARS-CoV-2. The samples were drawn from two sources: the first 160 participants of the ongoing ImmuneRACE study, and approximately 1,300 subjects contributed by 6 global collaborators. A de-identified subject ID, COVID-19 status, age in years and sex were almost always included in the sample metadata. Where HLA class I and class II types were available, the types were taken from metadata supplied by the sample provider, not from assay-based typing. Here is what the overall study found, with its caveats: The amount of clinical and demographic metadata varied by source and participant and was provided uncurated.

CDR1 is given as SGDLS and CDR2 as YYNGEE, both from the germline V gene. V is cut by 3 bases and J by 3 bases, and the space between the germline ends is 4 bases. The CDR3 measures 12 amino acids from cysteine to phenylalanine. The read is trimmed to its CDR3 DNA, 36 bases read in frame from base 1. Each collaborating institution followed its own protocols to collect whole blood in K2EDTA tubes. Collaborator samples were shipped for TCRbeta analysis as frozen whole blood, isolated PBMCs, or DNA extracted from either sample type. Sequencing input: peripheral blood. The chain employs TRBV9 and TRBJ1-3, with the identity of the D gene unclear. The TCR originated in a man aged 40-55 years with active or convalescent COVID-19. The CDR3 protein: CASSARGNTIYF. The DNA reads as follows: TGTGCCAGCAGCGCTCGTGGAAACACCATATATTTT.